This T cell receptor (beta chain) comes out of a study of CD8+ T cells in alopecia areata. This clone has ten or more counts. cDNA serving as the sequencing template came from extracted, reverse transcribed RNA. The table came from immunoSEQ multiplex PCR; TCRdb's copy has only in-frame clones and leaves some out. The sample lists under 250,000 clones, about 50% occurring once. The treatment was: oral pan-JAK inhibitor, 5-10 mg twice daily. CDR1 SGHRS and CDR2 YFSETQ come from the germline V gene. The CDR3 totals 15 residues. The V and J ends lost 3 bases and 4 bases, in that order; junction bases with no gene match: 4.

Here the sequenced sample was CD4+ T cells sorted from blood, taken at week 4, from a patient treated with tofacitinib. The V gene is TRBV5-1, the J gene TRBJ1-6; 7 bases align to TRBD1. This sequence originates from a human donor with alopecia areata. The CDR3 DNA follows: TGCGCCAGCAGCTCCCAGGGACAGTATAATTCACCCCTCCACTTT. It codes for CASSSQGQYNSPLHF.